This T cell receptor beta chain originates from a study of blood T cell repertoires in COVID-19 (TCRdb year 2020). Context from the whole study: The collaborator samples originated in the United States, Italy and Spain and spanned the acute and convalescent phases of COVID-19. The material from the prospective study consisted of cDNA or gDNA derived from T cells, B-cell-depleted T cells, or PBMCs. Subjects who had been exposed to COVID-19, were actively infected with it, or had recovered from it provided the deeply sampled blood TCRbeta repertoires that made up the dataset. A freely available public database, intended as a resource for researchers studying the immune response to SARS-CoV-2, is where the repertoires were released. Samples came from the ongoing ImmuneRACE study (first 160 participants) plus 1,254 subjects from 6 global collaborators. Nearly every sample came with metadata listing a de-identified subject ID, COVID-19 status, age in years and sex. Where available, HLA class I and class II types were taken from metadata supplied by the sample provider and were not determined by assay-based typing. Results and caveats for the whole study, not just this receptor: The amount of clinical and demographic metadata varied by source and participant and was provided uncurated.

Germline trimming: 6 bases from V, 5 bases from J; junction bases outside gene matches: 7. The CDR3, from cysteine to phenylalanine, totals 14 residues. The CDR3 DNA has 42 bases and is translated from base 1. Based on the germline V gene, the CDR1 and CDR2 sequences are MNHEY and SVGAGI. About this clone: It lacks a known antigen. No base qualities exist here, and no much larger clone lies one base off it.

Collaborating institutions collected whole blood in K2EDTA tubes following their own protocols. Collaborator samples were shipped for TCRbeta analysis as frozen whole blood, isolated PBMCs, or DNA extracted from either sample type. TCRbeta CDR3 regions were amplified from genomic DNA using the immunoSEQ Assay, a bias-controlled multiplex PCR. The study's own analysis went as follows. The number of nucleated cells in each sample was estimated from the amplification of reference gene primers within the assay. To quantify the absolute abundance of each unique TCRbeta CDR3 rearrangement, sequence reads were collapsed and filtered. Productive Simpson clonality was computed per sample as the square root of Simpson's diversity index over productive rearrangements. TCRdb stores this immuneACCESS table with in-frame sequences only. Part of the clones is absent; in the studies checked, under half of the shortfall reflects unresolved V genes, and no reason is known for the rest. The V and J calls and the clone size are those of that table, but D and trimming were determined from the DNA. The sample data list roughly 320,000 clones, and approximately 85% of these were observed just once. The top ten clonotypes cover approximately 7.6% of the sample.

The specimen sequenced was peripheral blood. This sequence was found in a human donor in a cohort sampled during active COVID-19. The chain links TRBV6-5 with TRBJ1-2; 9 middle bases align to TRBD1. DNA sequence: TGTGCCAGCAGCCTGGAGGGGACAGGGTATGGCTACACCTTC. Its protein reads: CASSLEGTGYGYTF.